A selection of T cell receptor beta chains follows, all from one sample in a study of CD8 T cells in ankylosing spondylitis. MiXCR, run by TCRdb on the 5' RACE reads, gives a single entry per CDR3 protein. Among about 330,000 distinct CDR3 sequences listed, 8% were seen once. Sequenced input: blood, either unsorted or a sorted T cell fraction (not recorded which). The receptor source for this set is a male donor with ankylosing spondylitis. CDR3s include the opening cysteine and the closing phenylalanine or tryptophan. D genes are given only for firm matches. Clone sizes are given selectively: once, few, many, or a class where the clone is expanded.

j_call clone_size v_call d_call cdr3_length cdr3_aa cdr3_nt
TRBJ2-1 - TRBV7-2 TRBD2 15 CASSLLAGGPHEQFF TGTGCCAGCAGCTTACTAGCGGGAGGGCCTCATGAGCAGTTCTTC
TRBJ2-1 - TRBV4-3 - 15 CASSQRTVSYNEQFF TGCGCCAGCAGCCAGAGGACGGTTTCCTACAATGAGCAGTTCTTC
TRBJ2-2 many TRBV7-9 - 11 CASSIAGELFF TGTGCCAGCAGCATCGCCGGGGAGCTGTTTTTT
TRBJ2-7 - TRBV6-5 - 18 CASSYSRTTGTSAYEQYF TGTGCCAGCAGTTATAGCAGGACCACCGGGACCAGCGCCTACGAGCAGTACTTC
TRBJ2-1 few TRBV7-8 - 12 CASSLAEGQPRF TGTGCCAGCAGCTTAGCGGAGGGACAGCCTCGCTTC
TRBJ1-2 few TRBV7-2 - 16 CASSLRRSGDNYGYTF TGTGCCAGCAGCTTAAGGAGGAGCGGGGATAACTATGGCTACACCTTC
TRBJ2-3 many TRBV28 - 13 CASSPSLADTQYF TGTGCCAGCAGTCCCTCCCTAGCAGATACGCAGTATTTT
TRBJ2-2 many TRBV11-2 TRBD1 16 CASSRLGQAVTGELFF TGTGCCAGCAGCCGCCTCGGACAGGCGGTTACCGGGGAGCTGTTTTTT
TRBJ1-1 few TRBV20-1 TRBD1 16 CSARPVPGQGNTEAFF TGCAGTGCTAGGCCAGTCCCGGGACAGGGGAACACTGAAGCTTTCTTT
TRBJ2-3 - TRBV10-3 - 12 CAIRQSTDTQYF TGTGCCATCAGACAGTCCACAGATACGCAGTATTTT
TRBJ2-5 - TRBV7-6 - 15 CASSPGRGEFETQYF TGTGCCAGCAGCCCAGGGCGTGGGGAGTTCGAGACCCAGTACTTC
TRBJ2-1 many TRBV7-2 TRBD2 15 CASSNRGGFGNEQFF TGTGCCAGCAGTAACCGGGGGGGCTTTGGCAATGAGCAGTTCTTC
TRBJ2-2 few TRBV28 - 16 CASSLAGTLNTGELFF TGTGCCAGCAGTTTAGCTGGGACCTTGAACACCGGGGAGCTGTTTTTT
TRBJ2-7 few TRBV6-2/TRBV6-3 - 13 CASSYGQPYEQYF TGTGCCAGCAGTTATGGGCAGCCATACGAGCAGTACTTC
TRBJ2-1 - TRBV15 - 15 CATSRDRASSNEQFF TGTGCCACCAGCAGAGATCGTGCTAGCTCCAATGAGCAGTTCTTC
TRBJ2-4 - TRBV6-1 - 16 CASRPYRVGVKNIQYF TGTGCCAGCAGACCCTACAGGGTGGGAGTCAAAAACATTCAGTACTTC
TRBJ2-1 few TRBV15 TRBD2 16 CATSPSGRPLYNEQFF TGTGCCACCAGTCCTAGCGGGAGGCCCCTTTACAATGAGCAGTTCTTC
TRBJ2-3 many TRBV20-1 TRBD2 14 CSAKGTSGTDTQYF TGCAGTGCTAAAGGGACTAGCGGGACAGATACGCAGTATTTT
TRBJ1-2 many TRBV6-1 - 14 CASTVGEGRNGYTF TGTGCCAGCACCGTAGGGGAAGGGCGGAATGGCTACACCTTC
TRBJ2-1 few TRBV5-1 - 11 CASSRDLGVFF TGCGCCAGCAGTAGGGACCTAGGAGTGTTCTTC
TRBJ2-3 few TRBV29-1 - 14 CSEVGPSGTDTQYF TGCAGCGAAGTCGGACCCTCGGGCACAGATACGCAGTATTTT
TRBJ1-1 many TRBV11-2 - 13 CASSFRLNTEAFF TGTGCCAGCAGCTTCCGTCTGAACACTGAAGCTTTCTTT
TRBJ1-1 many TRBV2 - 15 CASSALQGWGTEAFF TGTGCCAGCAGCGCCCTACAGGGATGGGGCACTGAAGCTTTCTTT
TRBJ2-1 - TRBV29-1 TRBD1 15 CSVEYLGTAENEQFF TGCAGCGTTGAGTATCTGGGGACAGCGGAGAATGAGCAGTTCTTC
TRBJ2-1 few TRBV10-3 - 14 CAIKPGGRANEQFF TGTGCCATCAAACCCGGGGGGCGGGCGAATGAGCAGTTCTTC
TRBJ2-1 many TRBV29-1 - 11 CSVALGSEQFF TGCAGCGTTGCGTTGGGCTCTGAGCAGTTCTTC
TRBJ1-4 - TRBV12-3/TRBV12-4 TRBD1 14 CASRGGQDNEKLFF TGTGCCAGCAGGGGGGGACAGGACAATGAAAAACTGTTTTTT
TRBJ1-6 - TRBV12-3/TRBV12-4 TRBD1 14 CASRVTGEFSPLHF TGTGCCAGCAGGGTAACAGGGGAGTTTTCACCCCTCCACTTT
TRBJ1-1 many TRBV20-1 - 17 CSARVRGMGFMNTEAFF TGCAGTGCTAGAGTACGGGGGATGGGGTTTATGAACACTGAAGCTTTCTTT
TRBJ2-7 - TRBV7-6 TRBD2 16 CASSLHEAGGFYEQYF TGTGCCAGCAGCCTACATGAAGCGGGAGGGTTCTACGAGCAGTACTTC
TRBJ2-6 many TRBV7-9 - 14 CASSFTSGANVLTF TGTGCCAGCAGCTTTACCTCTGGGGCCAACGTCCTGACTTTC
TRBJ2-2 - TRBV24-1 TRBD1 15 CATAGTGYVTGELFF TGTGCCACCGCCGGGACAGGGTATGTGACCGGGGAGCTGTTTTTT
TRBJ1-4 - TRBV9 - 15 CASSVLGDLNEKLFF TGTGCCAGCAGCGTGTTAGGGGACCTTAATGAAAAACTGTTTTTT
TRBJ2-7 few TRBV6-2/TRBV6-3 - 14 CASSYGGNSYEQYF TGTGCCAGCAGTTATGGCGGGAATTCCTACGAGCAGTACTTC
TRBJ2-7 few TRBV5-1 - 12 CASSPTGMEQYF TGCGCCAGCAGCCCGACTGGCATGGAGCAGTACTTC
TRBJ2-1 few TRBV7-6 - 16 CASSLVGGDSYNEQFF TGTGCCAGCAGCTTAGTGGGCGGGGACTCCTACAATGAGCAGTTCTTC
TRBJ2-7 - TRBV5-1 TRBD2 15 CASSLTTGDYYEQYF TGCGCCAGCAGCTTAACGACCGGGGACTACTACGAGCAGTACTTC
TRBJ1-2 - TRBV20-1 - 13 CSARDLGAYGYTF TGCAGTGCTAGAGATTTGGGGGCTTATGGCTACACCTTC
TRBJ2-7 - TRBV16 TRBD1 13 CASSRQGPYEQYF TGTGCCAGCAGCCGACAGGGCCCCTACGAGCAGTACTTC
TRBJ2-7 many TRBV7-2 - 15 CASSLFRMGAYEQYF TGTGCCAGCAGCTTATTTCGGATGGGGGCCTACGAGCAGTACTTC
TRBJ2-1 few TRBV20-1 TRBD2 13 CSAMVSSGFEQFF TGCAGTGCTATGGTGTCTAGCGGGTTTGAGCAGTTCTTC
TRBJ2-7 few TRBV11-3 - 15 CASSLGVAVPYEQYF TGTGCCAGCAGCCTGGGAGTGGCAGTCCCCTACGAGCAGTACTTC
TRBJ2-3 - TRBV10-1 - 15 CASSELAGAQDTQYF TGCGCCAGCAGTGAGCTGGCAGGGGCCCAAGATACGCAGTATTTT
TRBJ2-1 - TRBV29-1 TRBD2 13 CSVDGLAVDEQFF TGCAGCGTTGACGGTCTAGCGGTAGATGAGCAGTTCTTC
TRBJ2-3 many TRBV20-1 - 12 CSIAARTDTQYF TGCAGTATAGCGGCCCGCACAGATACGCAGTATTTT
TRBJ1-2 many TRBV7-8 - 15 CASSFSGLANGGYTF TGTGCCAGCAGCTTTTCCGGGCTAGCCAACGGTGGCTACACCTTC
TRBJ1-2 many TRBV20-1 - 11 CSARQNYGYTF TGCAGTGCGCGACAAAACTATGGCTACACCTTC
TRBJ2-7 many TRBV20-1 - 12 CSAGGTAREQYF TGCAGTGCGGGCGGGACGGCGCGCGAGCAGTACTTC
TRBJ1-2 many TRBV28 TRBD1 12 CASSRRGRGYTF TGTGCCAGCAGTCGAAGGGGGCGTGGCTACACCTTC
TRBJ2-7 few TRBV5-1 TRBD2 16 CASSLAGTSGIYEQYF TGCGCCAGCAGCTTGGCTGGGACTAGCGGGATCTACGAGCAGTACTTC
TRBJ1-2 many TRBV15 - 15 CATSREMQGDYGYTF TGTGCCACCAGCAGAGAGATGCAGGGTGACTATGGCTACACCTTC
TRBJ2-7 - TRBV4-1 TRBD2 17 CASSPHGGAGGSYEQYF TGCGCCAGCAGCCCACATGGGGGAGCGGGAGGTTCCTACGAGCAGTACTTC
TRBJ2-7 - TRBV5-1 - 17 CASSLEYTGQSMYEQYF TGCGCCAGCAGCTTGGAATACACGGGACAATCAATGTACGAGCAGTACTTC
TRBJ1-1 many TRBV6-1 TRBD1 16 CASSPRGQVRNTEAFF TGTGCCAGCAGTCCTAGGGGGCAGGTACGTAACACTGAAGCTTTCTTT
TRBJ1-1 few TRBV29-1 - 16 CSVGTLISQGSTEAFF TGCAGCGTTGGAACACTCATCAGCCAGGGGAGCACTGAAGCTTTCTTT